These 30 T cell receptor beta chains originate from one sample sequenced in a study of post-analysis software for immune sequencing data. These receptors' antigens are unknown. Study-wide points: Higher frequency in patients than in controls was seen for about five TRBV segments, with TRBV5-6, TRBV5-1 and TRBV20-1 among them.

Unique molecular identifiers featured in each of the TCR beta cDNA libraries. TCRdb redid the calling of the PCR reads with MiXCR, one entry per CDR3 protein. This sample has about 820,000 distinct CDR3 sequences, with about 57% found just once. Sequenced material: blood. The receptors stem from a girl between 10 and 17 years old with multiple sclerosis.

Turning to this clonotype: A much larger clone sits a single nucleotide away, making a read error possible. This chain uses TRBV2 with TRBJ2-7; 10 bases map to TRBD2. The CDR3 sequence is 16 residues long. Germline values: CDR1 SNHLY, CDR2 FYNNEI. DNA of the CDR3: TGTGCCTGCAGTGAAGGGCTAGCGGGAGCCGTGAGGGAGCAGTACTTC. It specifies CACSEGLAGAVREQYF.

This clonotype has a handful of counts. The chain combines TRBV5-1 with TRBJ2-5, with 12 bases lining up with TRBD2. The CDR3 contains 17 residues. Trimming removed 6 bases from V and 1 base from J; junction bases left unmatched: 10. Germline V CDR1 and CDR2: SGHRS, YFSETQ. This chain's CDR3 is CASNRGLAGVFQETQYF. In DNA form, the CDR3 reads TGCGCCAGCAACCGGGGACTAGCGGGCGTGTTCCAAGAGACCCAGTACTTC.

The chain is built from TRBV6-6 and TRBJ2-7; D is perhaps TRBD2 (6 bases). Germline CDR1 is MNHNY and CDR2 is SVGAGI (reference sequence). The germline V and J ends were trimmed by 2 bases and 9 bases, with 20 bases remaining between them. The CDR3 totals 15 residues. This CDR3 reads CASSYATGGTLGQYF. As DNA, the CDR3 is TGTGCCAGCAGTTACGCGACGGGCGGGACCTTGGGGCAGTACTTC.

The CDR3 spells CSVVWDRLEQYF. The CDR3 DNA is TGCAGCGTTGTCTGGGATCGACTCGAGCAGTACTTC. The genes are TRBV29-1 and TRBJ2-7; D ambiguous. V gave up 4 bases and J gave up 6 bases, with 13 bases separating them. The CDR3 runs 12 residues. Germline lookup yields CDR1 SQVTM and CDR2 ANQGSEA.

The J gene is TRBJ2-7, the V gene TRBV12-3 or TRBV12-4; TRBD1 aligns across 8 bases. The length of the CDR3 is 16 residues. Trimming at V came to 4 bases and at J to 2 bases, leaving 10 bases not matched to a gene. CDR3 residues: CASSSPGQGFPYEQYF. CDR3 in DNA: TGTGCCAGCAGTTCCCCCGGACAGGGTTTCCCCTACGAGCAGTACTTC.

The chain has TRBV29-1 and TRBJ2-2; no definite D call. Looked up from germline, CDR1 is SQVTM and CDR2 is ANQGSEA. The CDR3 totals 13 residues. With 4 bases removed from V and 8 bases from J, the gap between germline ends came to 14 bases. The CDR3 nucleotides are TGCAGCGTTGCACCCCACGAATTTGGGGAGCTGTTTTTT. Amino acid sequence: CSVAPHEFGELFF.

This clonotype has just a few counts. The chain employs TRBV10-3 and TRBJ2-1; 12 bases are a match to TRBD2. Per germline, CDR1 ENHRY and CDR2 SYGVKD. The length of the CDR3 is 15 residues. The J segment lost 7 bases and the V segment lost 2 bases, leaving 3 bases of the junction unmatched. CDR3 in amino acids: CAISEASGRANEQFF. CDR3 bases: TGTGCCATCAGTGAGGCTAGCGGGAGGGCGAATGAGCAGTTCTTC.

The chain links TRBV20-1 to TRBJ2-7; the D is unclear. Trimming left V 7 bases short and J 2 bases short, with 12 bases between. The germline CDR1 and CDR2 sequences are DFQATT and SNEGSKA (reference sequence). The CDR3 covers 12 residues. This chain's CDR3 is CSGSLFAYEQYF. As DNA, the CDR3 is TGCAGTGGAAGCCTCTTTGCCTACGAGCAGTACTTC.

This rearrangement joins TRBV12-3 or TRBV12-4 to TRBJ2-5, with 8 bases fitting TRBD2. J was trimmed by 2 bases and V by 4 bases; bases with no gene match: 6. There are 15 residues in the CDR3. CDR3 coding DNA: TGTGCCAGCAGTTACGGGACTAGGGTTCAAGAGACCCAGTACTTC. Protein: CASSYGTRVQETQYF.

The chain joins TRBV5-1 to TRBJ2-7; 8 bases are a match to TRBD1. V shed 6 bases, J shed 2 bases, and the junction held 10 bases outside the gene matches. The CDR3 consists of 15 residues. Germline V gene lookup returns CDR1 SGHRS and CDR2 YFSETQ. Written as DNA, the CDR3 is TGCGCCAGCACCATAGGGGCAGGGGGCGCCTACGAGCAGTACTTC. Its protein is CASTIGAGGAYEQYF.

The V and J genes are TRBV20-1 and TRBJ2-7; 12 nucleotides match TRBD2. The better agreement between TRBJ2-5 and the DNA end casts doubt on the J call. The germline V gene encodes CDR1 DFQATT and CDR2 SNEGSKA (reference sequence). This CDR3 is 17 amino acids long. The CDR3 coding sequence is TGCAGTGCTAACCCGGGACTAGCGGGTCGGGGGAGAGAGACCCAGTACTTC. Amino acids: CSANPGLAGRGRETQYF.

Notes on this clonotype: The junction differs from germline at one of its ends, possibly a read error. The CDR3 region has the DNA TGCGCCAGCAGCCTCCCCGCTAGCGGTGTTTACAATGAGCAGGTCTTC. Translating it yields CASSLPASGVYNEQVF. This rearrangement joins TRBV5-1 to TRBJ2-1; 7 nucleotides line up with TRBD2. The CDR3 loop spans 16 amino acids. CDR1 and CDR2 from the germline V gene are SGHRS and YFSETQ.

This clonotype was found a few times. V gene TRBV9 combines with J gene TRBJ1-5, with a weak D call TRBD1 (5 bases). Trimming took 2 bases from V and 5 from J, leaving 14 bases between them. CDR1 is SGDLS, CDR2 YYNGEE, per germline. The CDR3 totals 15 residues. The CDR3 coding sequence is TGTGCCAGCAGCGTCGGCGGGACCGGAGATCAGCCCCAGCATTTT. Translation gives CASSVGGTGDQPQHF. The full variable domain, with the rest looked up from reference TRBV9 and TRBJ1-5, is DSGVTQTPKHLITATGQRVTLRCSPRSGDLSVYWYQQSLDQGLQFLIQYYNGEERAKGNILERFSAQQFPDLHSELNLSSLELGDSALYFCASSVGGTGDQPQHFGDGTRLSIL.

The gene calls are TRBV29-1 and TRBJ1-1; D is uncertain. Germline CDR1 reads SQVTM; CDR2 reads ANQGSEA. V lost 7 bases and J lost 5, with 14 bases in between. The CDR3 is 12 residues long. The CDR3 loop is CSAESHGTEAFF. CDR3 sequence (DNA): TGCAGCGCCGAAAGTCACGGAACTGAAGCTTTCTTT.

As DNA, the CDR3 is TGCAGCTTGGGAGGGGGCTCGGTCAATGAGCAGTTCTTC. Translated: CSLGGGSVNEQFF. This sequence joins TRBV29-1 and TRBJ2-1; D is possibly TRBD1 or TRBD2 (7 bases each). Germline-derived CDR1 and CDR2 are SQVTM and ANQGSEA. Trimming stripped 8 bases from V and 6 bases from J, with 17 bases between. The CDR3 spans 13 residues.

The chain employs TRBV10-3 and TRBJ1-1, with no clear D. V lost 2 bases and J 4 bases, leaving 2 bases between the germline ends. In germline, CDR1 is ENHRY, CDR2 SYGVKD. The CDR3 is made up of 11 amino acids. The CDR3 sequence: CAISEGTEAFF. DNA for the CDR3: TGTGCCATCAGTGAGGGCACTGAAGCTTTCTTT.

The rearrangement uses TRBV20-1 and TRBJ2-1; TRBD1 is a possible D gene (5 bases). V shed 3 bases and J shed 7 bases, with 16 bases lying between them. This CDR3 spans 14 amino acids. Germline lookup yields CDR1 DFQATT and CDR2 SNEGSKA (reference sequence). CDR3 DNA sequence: TGCAGTGCTAGTGGTCCCCCGTCAGGGAATGAGCAGTTCTTC. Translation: CSASGPPSGNEQFF.

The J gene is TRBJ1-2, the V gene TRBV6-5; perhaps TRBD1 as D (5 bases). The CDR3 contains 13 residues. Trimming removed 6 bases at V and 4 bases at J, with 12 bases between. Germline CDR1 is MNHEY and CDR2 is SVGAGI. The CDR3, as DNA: TGTGCCAGCAGACGCCAGGGCGGCTATGGCTACACCTTC. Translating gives CASRRQGGYGYTF.

CDR3 sequence: CASSSRTSGSNEQYF. The CDR3 nucleotides are TGTGCCAGCAGTTCCCGGACTAGCGGGAGTAACGAGCAGTACTTC. The rearrangement links TRBV6-5 to TRBJ2-4; 13 bases line up with TRBD2. The assigned J gene may be wrong: the sequence end matches TRBJ2-7 better. CDR1 is MNHEY, CDR2 SVGAGI, per germline. The CDR3 is 15 amino acids.

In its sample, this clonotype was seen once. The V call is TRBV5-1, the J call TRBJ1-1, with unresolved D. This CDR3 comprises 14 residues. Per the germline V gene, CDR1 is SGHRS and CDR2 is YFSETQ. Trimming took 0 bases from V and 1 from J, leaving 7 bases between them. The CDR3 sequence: CASSLEQTNTEAFF. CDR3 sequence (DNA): TGCGCCAGCAGCTTGGAACAGACGAACACTGAAGCTTTCTTT.

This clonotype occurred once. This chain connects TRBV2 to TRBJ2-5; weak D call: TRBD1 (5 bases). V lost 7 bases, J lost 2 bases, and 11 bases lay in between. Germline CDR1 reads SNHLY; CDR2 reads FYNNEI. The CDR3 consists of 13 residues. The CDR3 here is CASISGLQETQYF. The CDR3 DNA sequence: TGTGCCAGCATTTCAGGGCTACAAGAGACCCAGTACTTC.

The CDR3, as DNA: TGCGCCAGCAGCCCTATACCGGGACAGGGTTCCTACGAGCAGTACTTC. It is translated as CASSPIPGQGSYEQYF. The chain carries TRBV4-1 and TRBJ2-7, with 9 bases that match TRBD1. In germline, CDR1 is MGHRA, CDR2 YSYEKL. V was pared by 4 bases and J by 1 base, with 8 bases of the junction left unmatched. There are 16 residues in the CDR3.

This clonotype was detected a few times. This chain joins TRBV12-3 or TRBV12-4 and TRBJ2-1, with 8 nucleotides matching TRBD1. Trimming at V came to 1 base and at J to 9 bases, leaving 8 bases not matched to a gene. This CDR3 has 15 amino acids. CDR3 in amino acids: CASSLGTGFEGEQFF. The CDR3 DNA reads TGTGCCAGCAGTTTAGGGACAGGGTTTGAGGGTGAGCAGTTCTTC.

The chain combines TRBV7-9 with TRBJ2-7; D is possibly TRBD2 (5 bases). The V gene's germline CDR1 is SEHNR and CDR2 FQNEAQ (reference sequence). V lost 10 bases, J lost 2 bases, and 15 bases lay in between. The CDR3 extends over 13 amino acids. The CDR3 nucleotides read TGTGCCACAGGAGGAGCCTCTCCCTACGAGCAGTACTTC. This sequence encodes CATGGASPYEQYF.

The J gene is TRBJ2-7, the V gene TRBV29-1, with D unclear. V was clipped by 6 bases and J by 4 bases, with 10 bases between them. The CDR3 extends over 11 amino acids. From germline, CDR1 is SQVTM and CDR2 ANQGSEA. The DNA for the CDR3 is TGCAGCGTGGGGTTAGATTACGAGCAGTACTTC. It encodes CSVGLDYEQYF.

DNA of the CDR3: TGCAGTGCTAGGGAGGGGAAAAGTCCCGCTTTGCCCAATGAGCAGTTCTTC. Its translation: CSAREGKSPALPNEQFF. V and J are TRBV20-1 and TRBJ2-1; D perhaps matches TRBD2 (6 bases). Germline-derived CDR1 and CDR2 are DFQATT and SNEGSKA (reference sequence). The CDR3 runs 17 residues. Trimming left V 3 bases short and J 6 bases short, with 24 bases between.

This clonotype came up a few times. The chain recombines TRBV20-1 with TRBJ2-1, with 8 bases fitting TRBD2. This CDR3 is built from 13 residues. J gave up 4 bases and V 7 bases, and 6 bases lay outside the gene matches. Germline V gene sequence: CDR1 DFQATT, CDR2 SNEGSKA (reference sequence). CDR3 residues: CSVGAGVYNEQFF. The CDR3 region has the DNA TGCAGTGTTGGAGCGGGAGTTTACAATGAGCAGTTCTTC.

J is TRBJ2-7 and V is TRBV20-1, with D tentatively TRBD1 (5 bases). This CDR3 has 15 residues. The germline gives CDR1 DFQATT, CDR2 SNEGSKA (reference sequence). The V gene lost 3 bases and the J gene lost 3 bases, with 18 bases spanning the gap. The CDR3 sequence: CSASSEQVRIYEQYF. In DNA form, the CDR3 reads TGCAGTGCTAGTTCAGAACAGGTCAGAATCTACGAGCAGTACTTC.

The CDR3 sequence: CASRPALYSNQPQHF. In DNA, the CDR3 is TGTGCCAGTCGCCCTGCCCTCTATAGCAATCAGCCCCAGCATTTT. J is TRBJ1-5 and V is TRBV6-6; D ambiguous. Germline lookup yields CDR1 MNHNY and CDR2 SVGAGI (reference sequence). With 9 bases removed from V and 0 bases from J, the gap between germline ends came to 15 bases. This CDR3 has 15 residues.

The CDR3 here is CASSVLRGDEQFF. In nucleotides, the CDR3 is TGTGCCAGCAGTGTTCTCAGGGGTGACGAGCAGTTCTTC. The V call is TRBV2, the J call TRBJ2-1, with D tentatively TRBD1 (6 bases). Looked up from germline, CDR1 is SNHLY and CDR2 is FYNNEI. This CDR3 is 13 amino acids long. Trimming left V 4 bases short and J 10 bases short, with 14 bases between. Supplemented by reference TRBV2 and TRBJ2-1, the full variable domain reads EPEVTQTPSHQVTQMGQEVILRCVPISNHLYFYWYRQILGQKVEFLVSFYNNEISEKSEIFDDQFSVERPDGSNFTLKIRSTKLEDSAMYFCASSVLRGDEQFFGPGTRLTVL.